The 27 T cell receptor beta chains below were found in one sample sequenced in a study of neurological immune-mediated disorders. TCRdb processed the 5' RACE reads anew with MiXCR; each CDR3 protein has one entry. In the table there are some 70,000 distinct CDR3 sequences, roughly 4.8% of which are singletons. Material: PBMCs. Every receptor here comes from a man between 25 and 39 years old with multiple sclerosis.

This clonotype came up many times. The rearrangement joins TRBV12-3 or TRBV12-4 to TRBJ1-4, with 10 nucleotides matching TRBD1. This CDR3 region has 16 residues. V shed 4 bases, J shed 1 base, and the junction held 3 bases outside the gene matches. CDR3: CASSSGTGVTNEKLFF. CDR3 in DNA: TGTGCCAGCAGTTCCGGGACAGGGGTAACTAATGAAAAACTGTTTTTT.

This clonotype was observed many times. The chain carries TRBV5-1 and TRBJ1-1; TRBD1 matches at 9 bases. Germline V gene sequence: CDR1 SGHRS, CDR2 YFSETQ. The ends lost 2 bases at V and 4 bases at J; junction bases unmatched: 6. This CDR3 has 15 residues. The CDR3: CASSFGTGRGTEAFF. The CDR3, as DNA: TGCGCCAGCAGCTTCGGGACAGGGAGAGGCACTGAAGCTTTCTTT.

This clonotype was detected only a few times. The V gene is TRBV2, the J gene TRBJ2-5; D might be TRBD2 (5 bases). Germline V gene data show CDR1 as SNHLY and CDR2 as FYNNEI. This CDR3 has 12 residues. V gave up 8 bases and J gave up 4 bases, with 11 bases separating them. The CDR3 DNA reads as TGTGCCAGCGGTGGAGGACGAGAGACCCAGTACTTC. Translated: CASGGGRETQYF.

This clonotype was seen at least ten times. The V gene is TRBV6-6, the J gene TRBJ1-2; no reliable D call. This CDR3 is built from 10 residues. Germline lookup yields CDR1 MNHNY and CDR2 SVGAGI (reference sequence). Trimming cost V 6 bases and J 10 bases, with 9 bases left between them. The CDR3 protein is CASRGSYYTF. CDR3 DNA sequence: TGTGCCAGCAGAGGGAGTTACTACACCTTC.

In its sample, this clonotype was seen a few times. V is TRBV3-1 and J is TRBJ2-2; 7 nucleotides align to TRBD1. The V gene end was trimmed by 6 bases and the J gene end by 4 bases; junction bases not matched to a gene: 8. From germline, CDR1 is LGHDT and CDR2 YNNKEL (reference sequence). The CDR3 is made up of 15 amino acids. The CDR3 DNA is TGTGCCAGCAGTCAGGAGACAGGGAGCACCGGGGAGCTGTTTTTT. It encodes CASSQETGSTGELFF. Full variable domain (outside the CDR3, taken from reference TRBV3-1 and TRBJ2-2): DTAVSQTPKYLVTQMGNDKSIKCEQNLGHDTMYWYKQDSKKFLKIMFSYNNKELIINETVPNRFSPKSPDKAHLNLHINSLELGDSAVYFCASSQETGSTGELFFGEGSRLTVL.

There are many counts of this clonotype. This chain links TRBV5-1 with TRBJ1-2; the D gene is possibly TRBD1 (5 bases). V lost 0 bases to trimming and J lost 4 bases, with 19 bases between them. The CDR3 has 17 amino acids. The germline gives CDR1 SGHRS, CDR2 YFSETQ. CDR3 nucleotides: TGCGCCAGCAGCTTGGAGGTACAGGTCTCTGGGGGCTATGGCTACACCTTC. Translating it yields CASSLEVQVSGGYGYTF.

The chain combines TRBV6-5 with TRBJ2-7; 13 bases agree with TRBD2. Germline V lookup: CDR1 MNHEY, CDR2 SVGAGI. The CDR3 is 16 residues long. The trim removed 6 bases at V and 4 bases at J, leaving 9 bases unmatched. The CDR3 region is CASSQSTSGGGYEQYF. Here the CDR3 DNA reads TGTGCCAGCAGCCAATCTACTAGCGGGGGGGGGTACGAGCAGTACTTC.

This clonotype was observed at least ten times. The chain combines TRBV7-3 with TRBJ2-2; D not resolved. The CDR3 totals 12 residues. V was shortened by 2 bases and J by 6 bases, with 4 bases between the two germline ends. CDR1 is SGHTA and CDR2 is FQGTGA in the germline V gene. CDR3 amino acids: CASSLGSGELFF. CDR3 in DNA: TGTGCCAGCAGCTTAGGGTCCGGGGAGCTGTTTTTT. The whole variable domain, remainder taken from reference TRBV7-3 and TRBJ2-2, is GAGVSQTPSNKVTEKGKYVELRCDPISGHTALYWYRQSLGQGPEFLIYFQGTGAADDSGLPNDRFFAVRPEGSVSTLKIQRTERGDSAVYLCASSLGSGELFFGEGSRLTVL.

This clonotype was found many times. The V call is TRBV5-1, the J call TRBJ1-6; the match to TRBD1 covers 7 bases. This CDR3 is 15 amino acids long. With 4 bases clipped from V and 8 bases from J, the junction kept 9 bases outside the gene matches. Germline V lookup: CDR1 SGHRS, CDR2 YFSETQ. CDR3 sequence reads: CASSPYDREDSPLHF. The DNA for the CDR3 is TGCGCCAGCAGCCCCTACGACAGGGAAGATTCACCCCTCCACTTT.

This clonotype has at least ten counts. This rearrangement joins TRBV29-1 to TRBJ2-3; D may be TRBD2 (7 bases). CDR1 SQVTM and CDR2 ANQGSEA come from the germline V gene. This CDR3 spans 14 amino acids. V dropped 3 bases and J dropped 7 bases, with 17 bases sitting between them. The CDR3 spells CSVDLQGRAYTQYF. The CDR3 bases are TGCAGCGTTGATCTCCAGGGGAGGGCATATACGCAGTATTTT.

This clonotype has only a few counts. One end of the junction is discordant with germline, which a read error may explain. V gene TRBV7-8 combines with J gene TRBJ2-1, with D perhaps given as TRBD1 or TRBD2 (5 bases each). The V gene's germline CDR1 is SGHVS and CDR2 FQNEAQ. The CDR3 is 14 amino acids. CDR3 loop: CASSLARVGTNSVF. The CDR3 coding sequence is TGTGCCAGCAGCTTAGCGAGGGTAGGGACGAACTCGGTCTTC.

This clonotype was counted many times. V gene TRBV12-3 or TRBV12-4 combines with J gene TRBJ2-5, with D hard to call. The CDR3 totals 13 residues. V was shortened by 6 bases and J by 1 base, with 9 bases between the two germline ends. The CDR3 protein is CASSRNIQETQYF. The DNA of the CDR3 is TGTGCCAGCAGCAGGAACATCCAAGAGACCCAGTACTTC.

This clonotype was observed a few times. The V gene is TRBV27, the J gene TRBJ1-5; D is ambiguous. In germline, CDR1 is MNHEY, CDR2 SMNVEV (reference sequence). This CDR3 is 13 amino acids long. Trimming pared 7 bases from V and 7 bases from J, leaving 14 bases between. The CDR3 region has the DNA TGTGCCAGCAACCCGGCGATGGGCCAGCCCCAGCATTTT. This codes for CASNPAMGQPQHF.

This clonotype has a count of ten or more. CDR3 nucleotide sequence: TGTGCCAGCAGCCCATTAACCGGGCTAAAAAATTCACCCCTCCACTTT. Encoded protein: CASSPLTGLKNSPLHF. This chain connects TRBV14 to TRBJ1-6; D unresolved. Germline assignment: CDR1 SGHDN and CDR2 FVKESK. The CDR3 sequence is 16 residues long. V lost 4 bases to trimming and J lost 7 bases, with 17 bases between them.

In this sample, this clonotype turned up many times. The J gene is TRBJ2-7, the V gene TRBV20-1; D might be TRBD2 (6 bases). Trimming removed 5 bases from V and 2 bases from J, with 19 bases in between. Germline CDR1 and CDR2: DFQATT and SNEGSKA (reference sequence). This CDR3 is built from 15 residues. CDR3 sequence: CSARKDSGAPYEQYF. In DNA form, the CDR3 reads TGCAGTGCTCGAAAGGATAGCGGAGCGCCCTACGAGCAGTACTTC.

This clonotype appeared many times. V usage is TRBV12-3 or TRBV12-4 and J usage is TRBJ1-3; a possible D gene is TRBD1 (6 bases). V lost 5 bases and J 0 bases, leaving 17 bases between the germline ends. The CDR3 contains 17 residues. The CDR3 region has the DNA TGTGCCAGCAGTCTCCGGACAGCAATAATCTCTGGAAACACCATATATTTT. This codes for CASSLRTAIISGNTIYF.

The rearrangement joins TRBV5-1 to TRBJ2-1, with D tentatively TRBD2 (5 bases). There are 15 residues in the CDR3. V was cut by 1 base and J by 7 bases, with 15 bases left in between. CDR1 is SGHRS and CDR2 is YFSETQ in the germline V gene. CDR3 sequence (DNA): TGCGCCAGCAGCTTGAAGGCTAGCCAAGGGAATGAGCAGTTCTTC. Encoded protein: CASSLKASQGNEQFF.

The table lists this clonotype with many counts. The J gene is TRBJ1-1, the V gene TRBV20-1; maybe TRBD1 (5 bases). The CDR3 runs to 12 residues. Germline assignment: CDR1 DFQATT and CDR2 SNEGSKA (reference sequence). The V end lost 5 bases, the J end lost 9 bases, and 16 bases lay between the germline ends. The chain's CDR3 is CSAAGQGRKAFF. CDR3 coding DNA: TGCAGTGCTGCGGGCCAGGGTCGAAAAGCTTTCTTT.

This clonotype was seen many times. This chain joins TRBV20-1 and TRBJ2-1, with TRBD2 matching over 13 bases. The germline gives CDR1 DFQATT, CDR2 SNEGSKA (reference sequence). Losses at the gene ends were 6 bases for V and 4 bases for J; bases not matched to a gene: 3. The CDR3 is 14 amino acids. This chain's CDR3 is CSALTSGGYNEQFF. The CDR3 DNA reads as TGCAGTGCGCTGACTAGCGGGGGGTACAATGAGCAGTTCTTC.

Many counts were recorded for this clonotype. The chain links TRBV7-9 to TRBJ2-3, with 12 positions matching TRBD2. Germline V CDR1 and CDR2: SEHNR, FQNEAQ (reference sequence). V lost 1 base, J lost 0 bases, and 14 bases stayed unmatched. CDR3 length: 21 residues. The CDR3 loop reads CASSLGKTSGGPLSSTDTQYF. CDR3 bases: TGTGCCAGCAGCTTAGGGAAAACTAGCGGGGGGCCTTTATCTAGCACAGATACGCAGTATTTT. Looking up the rest from reference TRBV7-9 and TRBJ2-3 gives the full variable domain: DTGVSQNPRHKITKRGQNVTFRCDPISEHNRLYWYRQTLGQGPEFLTYFQNEAQLEKSRLLSDRFSAERPKGSFSTLEIQRTEQGDSAMYLCASSLGKTSGGPLSSTDTQYFGPGTRLTVL.

For this clonotype: The junction shows a germline mismatch at one end, possibly a read error. The rearrangement uses TRBV7-3 and TRBJ2-2, with D hard to call. The V gene's germline CDR1 is SGHTA and CDR2 FQGTGA. The CDR3 is 15 residues long. The CDR3 DNA reads TGTGTCAGCAGCCTAAGGGCCAGTGGTACCGGGGAGCTGTTTTTT. Amino acids: CVSSLRASGTGELFF.

This clonotype was counted at least ten times. The gene calls are TRBV12-3 or TRBV12-4 and TRBJ2-2; possibly TRBD1 for D (5 bases). With 6 bases removed from V and 6 bases from J, the gap between germline ends came to 17 bases. This CDR3 contains 15 residues. The CDR3 spells CASSPWAQGAGELFF. The DNA of the CDR3 is TGTGCCAGCAGCCCCTGGGCCCAAGGGGCCGGGGAGCTGTTTTTT.

This clonotype was seen a handful of times. The chain couples TRBV5-1 to TRBJ1-5; the D gene is possibly TRBD1 (5 bases). The CDR3 contains 15 residues. Germline V lookup: CDR1 SGHRS, CDR2 YFSETQ. V dropped 3 bases and J dropped 3 bases, with 13 bases sitting between them. CDR3 DNA sequence: TGCGCCAGCAGCTCGAACGGGGGTGTCAATCAGCCCCAGCATTTT. Amino acid sequence: CASSSNGGVNQPQHF.

In this sample, this clonotype turned up many times. The chain joins TRBV11-2 to TRBJ1-1; D is unclear. V lost 4 bases, J lost 3 bases, and 12 bases lay in between. Germline CDR1 reads SGHAT; CDR2 reads FQNNGV. The CDR3 runs 14 residues. The CDR3 nucleotides read TGTGCCAGCAGCTCCTCGGTTTGGGACACTGAAGCTTTCTTT. This sequence encodes CASSSSVWDTEAFF.

This clonotype was observed many times. V is TRBV2 and J is TRBJ1-5; D is uncertain. The V end lost 6 bases, the J end lost 6 bases, and 12 bases lay between the germline ends. The CDR3 length is 13 residues. CDR1 SNHLY and CDR2 FYNNEI come from the germline V gene. Here the CDR3 reads CASRDPSGQPQHF. The CDR3 nucleotides are TGTGCCAGCAGGGACCCTAGTGGTCAGCCCCAGCATTTT.

This clonotype was detected many times. V is TRBV5-6 and J is TRBJ2-4; TRBD1 matches at 11 bases. V shed 3 bases, J shed 6 bases, and the junction held 2 bases outside the gene matches. This CDR3 spans 14 amino acids. Germline loops: CDR1 SGHDT, CDR2 YYEEEE. In DNA form, the CDR3 reads TGTGCCAGCAGCTGGGGGACAGGGGGAAACATTCAGTACTTC. Translation: CASSWGTGGNIQYF. The full variable domain, its missing parts supplied by reference TRBV5-6 and TRBJ2-4, is DAGVTQSPTHLIKTRGQQVTLRCSPKSGHDTVSWYQQALGQGPQFIFQYYEEEERQRGNFPDRFSGHQFPNYSSELNVNALLLGDSALYLCASSWGTGGNIQYFGAGTRLSVL.

In the case of this clonotype: One end of the junction varies from germline; a read error may be responsible. This sequence joins TRBV27 and TRBJ1-5; D perhaps matches TRBD1 (5 bases). Germline CDR1 MNHEY, CDR2 SMNVEV (reference sequence). The CDR3 is made up of 13 amino acids. CDR3: CASSGRGYQPQNF. CDR3 in DNA: TGTGCCAGCAGTGGGCGGGGGTATCAGCCCCAGAATTTT.